This entry concerns a single T cell receptor beta chain. What antigen it recognizes has not been identified. No quality values exist for individual bases; no much larger clone is one base distant. The V and J ends are trimmed by 5 bases and 4 bases, leaving 11 bases between them. Based on the germline V gene, the CDR1 and CDR2 sequences are SQVTM and ANQGSEA. Spanning cysteine to phenylalanine, the CDR3 consists of 12 amino acids. The DNA shown is the 36-base CDR3, in frame from base 1. The data originate from a study of cytomegalovirus exposure and HLA in healthy donors (dated by TCRdb to 2016 to 2017). Study-level background: In an earlier analysis of 587 of the donors, under 300 Gb of sequence data and 117 million unique TCR beta sequences from 150 million to 200 million T cells were reported. Of the 300 to 500 genotyped donors, less than 90% were placed in the genetic ancestry cluster associated with self-reported Caucasian donors. The later analysis used no new phenotypic data to find candidate immune exposures, relying instead on TCR beta sequences and their occurrence across donors. The study combined high-throughput TCR immunosequencing, statistical association of individual TCRs with disease status, and machine learning to predict cytomegalovirus infection status. In a later genetic analysis, genome-wide SNP genotypes for 398 of the 666 donors were used, and that subset was treated as a discovery cohort. Donor age, sex, ethnicity and CMV serostatus were compiled alongside the repertoire data. The number of typed donors differed by locus: about 620-640 for A, B, C, DRB1 and DQB1; 500 to 550 for DQA1; 606 for DPA1; and 400 to 480 for DPB1. Besides the first cohort of around 700 subjects, a separate validation cohort made up of 120 different subjects was used. On average, 235,054 unique TCR beta nucleotide sequences were sequenced per donor among 300 to 500 genotyped donors of the cohort, with approximately 18% of those sequences being non-productive. HLA typing included class I and class II loci at four-digit resolution. About 280 gigabases of sequencing data and around 85 million unique TCR sequences made up an early release that covered under 750 HLA-typed donors. The study was designed to test whether signatures of past pathogen exposure could be identified by cataloging public T cell receptors. An earlier analysis of several hundred of the donors applied high-throughput TCR beta sequencing to assess whether each TCR beta V gene segment acted as functional or pseudogenic. The study profiled the T cell repertoires of approximately 700 subjects by immunosequencing and related them to cytomegalovirus serostatus. In a later analysis, previously published TCR beta repertoires from 670 or so donors were re-analyzed and high-resolution HLA genotyping was added so that TCR occurrence patterns could be studied. Because of strong linkage in the cohort, roughly five DR-DQ haplotypes were treated as single units for association and clustering. All discovery cohort repertoires had been generated using a single sequencing platform. General findings and caveats noted by the study authors: An association between a missense DCLRE1C variant and V-gene and J-gene trimming of TCR beta chains was found in a later genetic analysis and replicated in an independent cohort. In an earlier analysis of roughly 560 of the donors, most TCR beta V segments were observed in productive rearrangements about 87% or about 30% of the time, broadly matching IMGT annotations. Specific HLA alleles were associated with about 17,000 TCR beta sequences at a false discovery rate of 0.05 in a later analysis. A further reported finding was that TCR beta sequences accurately predicted the HLA-A and HLA-B alleles for most subjects in the first cohort. Linkage disequilibrium might explain the correlated functional status among segregating V segments, but an unknown experimental factor could not be excluded. In a later analysis, HLA-associated TCR beta chains showed more clonal expansion and lower generation probabilities than non-associated chains that were equally common. A group of highly shared sequence variants was considered likely to be a technical artifact of the sequencing pipeline. According to the authors, the approach could potentially be generalized to other disease states and immunological phenotypes. In the study, approximately 150 TCR beta chains were listed as associated with cytomegalovirus. According to a later analysis, TCR association rates differed among HLA loci, with DRB1 alleles showing the most associated TCRs and HLA-C alleles showing the fewest. According to a later genetic analysis, donors in an Asian-associated ancestry cluster had fewer N-insertions in productive TCRs than the roughly 670-donor mean. Across donors, most TCR sequences were observed very rarely, whereas some public TCRs were present in many individuals. In a later analysis, several top co-occurrence clusters were reported to appear linked to parvovirus B19, influenza, CMV and Epstein-Barr virus. A later analysis found that most CMV-associated TCR beta chains appeared HLA-restricted, with HLA associations seemingly driven largely by CMV exposure. In vitro tests confirmed that a few of the cytomegalovirus-associated TCR beta chains recognize cytomegalovirus antigens. When HLA alleles, especially DR and DQ, strongly co-occurred, attributing TCR associations to individual alleles was difficult. The cohort was sequenced for TCR beta chains only, and without alpha or paired-chain data the features that could be detected were limited. HLA typing was unavailable for some donors at each locus, so association tests used only the typed subset. Roughly uniform sequencing depth across donors was assumed in presence/absence analyses, although this assumption may not hold. Cytomegalovirus status was reported to be diagnosed by the classifier with high specificity and sensitivity in both the original and validation cohorts. The earlier analysis of 587 of the donors excluded fewer than 20 rarely observed V segments, including chromosome 9 orphons, because counts were too low. For the cohort, immune exposure information was limited to CMV serostatus. The 87-base-pair reads could not distinguish some IMGT-functional V segments, including TRBV6-2 and TRBV6-3, so those segments were excluded.

The receptor library was made with the immunoSEQ multiplex PCR assay. A mixture of 60 forward primers for TCR Vbeta segments and 13 reverse primers for TCR Jbeta segments was used in the multiplex PCR. The CDR3 region of rearranged TCR beta genes was amplified from genomic DNA with a multiplex PCR assay. The amplified TCR beta libraries were sequenced on the Illumina HiSeq System as 87-base-pair reads. The authors processed their data as follows. Across the 600 to 700 repertoires, a later analysis counted 60 million to 90 million unique TCR beta chains, roughly 11 million of which were shared by at least two donors. Raw reads were error-corrected and collapsed into unique sequences with a nearest-neighbor algorithm that merged closely related sequences to remove PCR and sequencing errors. CDR3 sequences were aligned to IMGT reference sequences to assign V, D and J gene segments. For a sequence to be retained, a match of at least six nucleotides to both a V gene segment and a J gene segment was required. Rearrangements were called productive when the CDR3 lacked stop codons and stayed in frame with V and J; all others were non-productive. Following IMGT convention, CDR3 was defined as the stretch from the second conserved V-encoded cysteine up to the conserved J-encoded phenylalanine. In an earlier analysis of 500 to 650 of the donors, sequences lacking an unambiguous match to a single V gene segment were excluded. In an earlier analysis of about 590 of the donors, a V segment was called functional when productive rearrangements were above 56.7%, and segregating when the standard deviation between donors exceeded 5%. To diagnose cytomegalovirus status from the catalog of TCR beta chain sequences, a statistical classification framework was built. In a later analysis, TCR nucleotide sequences were compared against IMGT/GENE-DB human TR gene sequences so that V and J genes could be assigned. A later analysis assigned CDR3 sequences and most-parsimonious VDJ recombination scenarios with the TCRdist pipeline. In a later analysis, each TCR beta chain was defined by its CDR3 amino acid sequence together with its V-gene family, and reads without a unique V-gene family were excluded. To address suspected cross-contamination and a sequencing artifact, a later analysis removed some 620 highly shared, low-generation-probability nucleotide sequences. In a later analysis, a clonal expansion index was calculated for each public chain from normalized within-repertoire ranks of inferred template counts. A later analysis computed generation probabilities with a VDJ recombination model fitted to out-of-frame rearrangements, and checked the results against IGoR. In a later analysis, TCR-TCR, TCR-HLA and TCR-CMV co-occurrence was scored with hypergeometric tests, and a repertoire-size bias correction was applied to TCR pairs. False discovery rates were estimated in a later analysis by permuting HLA or CMV assignments 20 times. In a later analysis, co-occurring TCRs were grouped using DBSCAN, and TCRdist sequence similarity was added for clustering within HLA-allele-positive subsets. Repertoires with fewer than 30,000 or more than 120,000 public chains, plus five repertoires with anomalous nucleotide sharing, were excluded from co-occurrence clustering. In its TCRdb copy, this immuneACCESS table keeps in-frame sequences only and misses some clones. Where compared with another copy, unresolved V genes explain less than half of these, and the others have no known cause. V, J and clone size were drawn from that table, and D and trimming were deduced from the DNA. Within this sample are over 150,000 clones, with 80% of them counted one time only. Clones ranked in the top ten supply 1% of the sample.

In total, 600 or so healthy bone marrow donors made up the cohort. At the time of sampling, all cohort members were nominally healthy, though unrecorded immune exposures were likely present. The donor tested CMV seropositive and was one of the 289 seropositive cohort members. A peripheral blood sample was collected from each donor, and TCR beta sequencing was performed on peripheral blood mononuclear cells. Genomic DNA extraction from the blood cell samples was performed with the Qiagen DNeasy Blood Extraction Kit. Sequencing used PBMCs. The chain joins TRBV29-1 to TRBJ1-2; the D gene lacks a confident call. The sequence was obtained from a woman aged 50 to 60 in good health and CMV-seropositive. The sequence in DNA is TGCAGCGTTCGTCCGAGCGGCTATGGCTACACCTTC. This gives the protein CSVRPSGYGYTF.